Included here is one T cell receptor (beta chain) sequence, with context. Antigen unknown. This sequence may be a read error, since a much larger clone differs from it by one base. The entry originates in a study of T-cell memory formation after mild COVID-19. Study conclusions and caveats: Contracting clones from day 15 to 85 had balanced CD4/CD8; later expanders favoured CD4+. Pre-infection memory contained some responding clones, which suggested that cross-reactive memory had joined.

The CDR3 has 12 amino acids. The V gene lost 6 bases and the J gene lost 6 bases, with 8 bases spanning the gap. The germline CDR1 and CDR2 sequences are MNHNY and SVGAGI (reference sequence). The 5'RACE method, run with constant-segment primers, produced TCR alpha and TCR beta cDNA libraries (carrying sample barcodes and UMIs). TCRdb recomputed calls from the 5' RACE reads with MiXCR, one row per CDR3 protein. The table has around 200,000 distinct CDR3 sequences, over 9.5% seen once; the top ten hold approximately 3%. The origin of this receptor is a man between 18 and 29 years old who had mild COVID-19 (a few samples of this study predate the infection). Cell type and time point are not known. The specimen was PBMCs or a T cell subset sorted from them (not recorded which). The J gene is TRBJ2-2, the V gene TRBV6-6, with D perhaps TRBD1 or TRBD2 (5 bases each). This CDR3 is CASRPGPGELFF. For the CDR3, the DNA is TGTGCCAGCAGACCGGGGCCCGGGGAGCTGTTTTTT.